This T cell receptor (beta chain) appears in the sequencing data of a study of blood T cell repertoires in COVID-19. Looking at the study overall: PBMCs, B-cell-depleted T cells, or T cells were the source of the cDNA or gDNA that made up the material.

The CDR3 extends over 17 amino acids. TCRdb's table, derived via immunoSEQ multiplex PCR, lists solely in-frame clones and lacks some. The table shows 300,000 to 450,000 clones, with 89% occurring only once. This clone has a single count. This TCR came from a woman younger than 45 with COVID-19, enrolled during active disease. The genes are TRBV21-1 and TRBJ2-7; TRBD2, the table's D call, lacks a check against the DNA. TRBV21-1 is a documented pseudogene. The sequenced sample consisted of peripheral blood. CDR3 protein: CASSMRLAGPHSYEQYF. The DNA of the CDR3 is TGTGCCAGCAGCATGAGACTAGCGGGGCCCCACTCCTACGAGCAGTACTTC.